Each of the 21 T cell receptor beta chains below was sequenced from the same sample in a study of blood T cell repertoires in COVID-19. The data were produced by immunoSEQ multiplex PCR, yet TCRdb's version contains in-frame clones alone and is incomplete. The table records more than 35,000 clones, 90% of them present only once. The specimen was peripheral blood. These receptor sequences come from a human donor in a cohort sampled during active COVID-19.

This rearrangement joins TRBV5-6 to TRBJ2-3, with 7 bases matching TRBD1. Germline V gives CDR1 SGHDT, CDR2 YYEEEE. This CDR3 is built from 16 residues. V lost 0 bases, J lost 1 base, and 5 bases stayed unmatched. The CDR3: CASSLVGGSGTDTQYF. In DNA, the CDR3 is TGTGCCAGCAGCTTGGTAGGGGGCTCTGGCACAGATACGCAGTATTTT.

The chain links TRBV28 to TRBJ2-1; D perhaps matches TRBD1 (5 bases). The germline V and J ends were trimmed by 6 bases and 9 bases, with 12 bases remaining between them. The CDR3 has 12 residues. CDR1 MDHEN and CDR2 SYDVKM come from the germline V gene. The CDR3 loop is CASRDTTPEQFF. The CDR3 DNA sequence: TGTGCCAGCAGGGACACGACACCTGAGCAGTTCTTC.

V gene TRBV5-1 combines with J gene TRBJ2-5; 8 bases map to TRBD2. The J segment lost 5 bases and the V segment lost 4 bases, leaving 7 bases of the junction unmatched. The germline V gene has CDR1 SGHRS and CDR2 YFSETQ. CDR3 length: 14 residues. CDR3 protein: CASSVMREVETQYF. CDR3 nucleotides: TGCGCCAGCAGCGTCATGCGGGAGGTGGAGACCCAGTACTTC.

The V and J genes are TRBV18 and TRBJ2-5, with 8 bases aligning to TRBD1. The CDR3 is 16 residues long. Per the germline V gene, CDR1 is KGHSH and CDR2 is LQKENI. Trimming at V came to 3 bases and at J to 1 base, leaving 7 bases not matched to a gene. Written as DNA, the CDR3 is TGTGCCAGCTCACCTCGACAGGGGCAAGTCCAAGAGACCCAGTACTTC. Translating it yields CASSPRQGQVQETQYF. The full variable domain, in which reference TRBV18 and TRBJ2-5 provide the parts outside the CDR3, is NAGVMQNPRHLVRRRGQEARLRCSPMKGHSHVYWYRQLPEEGLKFMVYLQKENIIDESGMPKERFSAEFPKEGPSILRIQQVVRGDSAAYFCASSPRQGQVQETQYFGPGTRLLVL.

The chain employs TRBV9 and TRBJ2-7; TRBD2 agrees at 9 bases. The junction had 6 bases not matched to a gene; V was cut back by 1 base and J by 4 bases. CDR3 length: 15 amino acids. Germline lookup yields CDR1 SGDLS and CDR2 YYNGEE. For the CDR3, the DNA is TGTGCCAGCAGCGTAAGCCTAGCGGGATCATACGAGCAGTACTTC. Encoded protein: CASSVSLAGSYEQYF. Using reference TRBV9 and TRBJ2-7 for the parts outside the CDR3, the full variable domain is DSGVTQTPKHLITATGQRVTLRCSPRSGDLSVYWYQQSLDQGLQFLIQYYNGEERAKGNILERFSAQQFPDLHSELNLSSLELGDSALYFCASSVSLAGSYEQYFGPGTRLTVT.

This chain uses TRBV18 with TRBJ1-1, with TRBD1 identical over 7 bases. CDR3 length: 14 amino acids. Unmatched junction bases numbered 2, after V lost 0 bases and J lost 4 bases. Germline lookup yields CDR1 KGHSH and CDR2 LQKENI. CDR3 loop: CASSPPKGATEAFF. The CDR3 bases are TGTGCCAGCTCACCACCGAAGGGGGCCACTGAAGCTTTCTTT. The complete variable domain, with remaining parts taken from reference TRBV18 and TRBJ1-1, reads NAGVMQNPRHLVRRRGQEARLRCSPMKGHSHVYWYRQLPEEGLKFMVYLQKENIIDESGMPKERFSAEFPKEGPSILRIQQVVRGDSAAYFCASSPPKGATEAFFGQGTRLTVV.

The chain carries TRBV7-2 and TRBJ1-1, with a weak D call TRBD1 (6 bases). V was clipped by 2 bases and J by 5 bases, with 12 bases between them. There are 14 residues in the CDR3. Germline V gene lookup returns CDR1 SGHTA and CDR2 FQGNSA. In DNA form, the CDR3 reads TGTGCCAGCAGCTTATTGCAGGGGTTGACTGAAGCTTTCTTT. This sequence encodes CASSLLQGLTEAFF. The variable domain in full, completed from reference TRBV7-2 and TRBJ1-1, reads GAGVSQSPSNKVTEKGKDVELRCDPISGHTALYWYRQSLGQGLEFLIYFQGNSAPDKSGLPSDRFSAERTGGSVSTLTIQRTQQEDSAVYLCASSLLQGLTEAFFGQGTRLTVV.

The chain uses TRBV28 and TRBJ1-4; 7 positions agree with TRBD1. Germline V lookup: CDR1 MDHEN, CDR2 SYDVKM. The trim removed 6 bases at V and 6 bases at J, leaving 7 bases unmatched. The CDR3 covers 14 residues. CDR3: CASRYRRGDEKLFF. The CDR3, as DNA: TGTGCCAGCAGATACCGCAGGGGGGATGAAAAACTGTTTTTT.

The CDR3, as DNA: TGCGCCAGCAGCTTGGTGGTCAGGGGCGACTACGAGCAGTACTTC. As protein: CASSLVVRGDYEQYF. The chain uses TRBV5-1 and TRBJ2-7; perhaps TRBD1 as D (6 bases). Germline V gives CDR1 SGHRS, CDR2 YFSETQ. Trimming removed 0 bases at V and 3 bases at J, with 13 bases between. This CDR3 has 15 residues.

The rearrangement joins TRBV28 to TRBJ1-3; a possible D gene is TRBD1 (5 bases). CDR1 and CDR2 (germline): MDHEN, SYDVKM. Trimming cost V 10 bases and J 2 bases, with 9 bases left between them. The CDR3 is 12 residues long. The CDR3 nucleotides read TGTGCCACCTGGGGCCCTGGAAACACCATATATTTT. It translates to CATWGPGNTIYF.

This chain uses TRBV10-1 with TRBJ1-5; D is unresolved. With 1 base removed from V and 0 bases from J, the gap between germline ends came to 10 bases. CDR1 and CDR2 from the germline V gene are WNHNN and SYGVQD (reference sequence). The CDR3 covers 16 residues. The CDR3 reads CASSEFRGFSNQPQHF. The CDR3 nucleotides are TGCGCCAGCAGTGAGTTCCGGGGTTTTAGCAATCAGCCCCAGCATTTT.

The V and J genes are TRBV5-1 and TRBJ2-7, with TRBD2 as a possible D gene (5 bases). The ends were cut back, 5 bases at V and 2 bases at J, with 14 bases in the middle. CDR3 size: 14 residues. The germline V gene has CDR1 SGHRS and CDR2 YFSETQ. The CDR3 DNA follows: TGCGCCAGCAGACAAAATACGGGGACCTACGAGCAGTACTTC. This codes for CASRQNTGTYEQYF.

The chain combines TRBV2 with TRBJ1-2, with D possibly being TRBD1 (6 bases). Germline values: CDR1 SNHLY, CDR2 FYNNEI. The V and J ends lost 2 bases and 4 bases respectively, with 11 bases between them. The CDR3 sequence is 14 residues long. DNA of the CDR3: TGTGCCAGCAGTGAAACAGGGATGGCCTATGGCTACACCTTC. It translates to CASSETGMAYGYTF.

This rearrangement joins TRBV10-3 to TRBJ2-5; TRBD2 is a possible D gene (6 bases). Germline CDR1 ENHRY, CDR2 SYGVKD. With 6 bases removed from V and 5 bases from J, the gap between germline ends came to 13 bases. This CDR3 comprises 13 residues. The CDR3, as DNA: TGTGCCATCAGGGGAACTAGCTTTGAGACCCAGTACTTC. Amino acids: CAIRGTSFETQYF.

The chain joins TRBV21-1 to TRBJ1-2. TRBV21-1 is described as a pseudogene. The CDR3 sequence is 14 residues long. Here the CDR3 DNA reads TGTGCCAGCAGCACCGGGGGGACTAACTATGGCTACACCTTC. Residues: CASSTGGTNYGYTF.

This clone appeared once. The chain joins TRBV7-2 to TRBJ1-2; TRBD1 matches 9 bases. J gave up 8 bases and V 5 bases, and 12 bases lay outside the gene matches. Germline V gene sequence: CDR1 SGHTA, CDR2 FQGNSA. The CDR3 has 15 residues. The CDR3 spells CASSGPGQGSEGYTF. In nucleotides, the CDR3 is TGTGCCAGCAGCGGACCGGGACAGGGCTCAGAGGGCTACACCTTC.

This clone was seen more than once but under ten times. The chain couples TRBV30 to TRBJ2-7; D remains unclear. V shed 3 bases and J shed 2 bases, with 8 bases lying between them. Germline-derived CDR1 and CDR2 are GTSNPN and SVGIG (reference sequence). The CDR3 contains 12 residues. CDR3 residues: CAWSLRAYEQYF. CDR3 in DNA: TGTGCCTGGAGCCTAAGAGCCTACGAGCAGTACTTC.

The rearrangement uses TRBV9 and TRBJ1-2; no clear D. The CDR3 contains 14 residues. Trimming pared 0 bases from V and 8 bases from J, leaving 14 bases between. Germline lookup yields CDR1 SGDLS and CDR2 YYNGEE. The CDR3 spells CASSVVGAGGGYTF. The DNA of the CDR3 is TGTGCCAGCAGCGTAGTCGGTGCCGGAGGAGGCTACACCTTC.

The chain couples TRBV19 to TRBJ2-3; TRBD2 matches at 7 bases. Trimming took 6 bases from V and 2 from J; bases not matched to a gene: 11. The CDR3 sequence is 16 residues long. CDR1 is LNHDA and CDR2 is SQIVND in the germline V gene (reference sequence). CDR3 coding DNA: TGTGCCAGTAGACTGGGGGGGGAGCGGACCACAGATACGCAGTATTTT. Translating gives CASRLGGERTTDTQYF.

The genes are TRBV5-1 and TRBJ1-1; 9 nucleotides agree with TRBD1. The length of the CDR3 is 12 residues. V dropped 3 bases and J dropped 8; count of bases not matched to a gene: 2. Germline CDR1 SGHRS, CDR2 YFSETQ. CDR3 sequence (DNA): TGCGCCAGCAGCTCCGGGACAGGGGAAGCTTTCTTT. Encoded protein: CASSSGTGEAFF.

The chain is built from TRBV5-1 and TRBJ2-7; a possible D gene is TRBD2 (5 bases). Germline-derived CDR1 and CDR2 are SGHRS and YFSETQ. The CDR3 loop spans 13 amino acids. The V end lost 4 bases, the J end lost 5 bases, and 13 bases lay between the germline ends. The CDR3 coding sequence is TGCGCCAGCAGCGGGAGCTTGGTCCACGAGCAGTACTTC. It is translated as CASSGSLVHEQYF.